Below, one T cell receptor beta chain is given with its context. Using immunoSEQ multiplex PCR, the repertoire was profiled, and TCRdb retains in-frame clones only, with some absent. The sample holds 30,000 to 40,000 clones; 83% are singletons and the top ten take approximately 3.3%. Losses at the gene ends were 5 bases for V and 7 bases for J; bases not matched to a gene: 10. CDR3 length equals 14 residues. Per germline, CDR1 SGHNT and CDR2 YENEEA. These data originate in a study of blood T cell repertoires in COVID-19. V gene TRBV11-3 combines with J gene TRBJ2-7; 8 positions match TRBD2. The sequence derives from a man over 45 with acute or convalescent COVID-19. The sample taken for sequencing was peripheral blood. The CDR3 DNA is TGTGCCAGCAGCCCAGAGCGGGGGTCTCGAGAGCAGTACTTC. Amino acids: CASSPERGSREQYF.